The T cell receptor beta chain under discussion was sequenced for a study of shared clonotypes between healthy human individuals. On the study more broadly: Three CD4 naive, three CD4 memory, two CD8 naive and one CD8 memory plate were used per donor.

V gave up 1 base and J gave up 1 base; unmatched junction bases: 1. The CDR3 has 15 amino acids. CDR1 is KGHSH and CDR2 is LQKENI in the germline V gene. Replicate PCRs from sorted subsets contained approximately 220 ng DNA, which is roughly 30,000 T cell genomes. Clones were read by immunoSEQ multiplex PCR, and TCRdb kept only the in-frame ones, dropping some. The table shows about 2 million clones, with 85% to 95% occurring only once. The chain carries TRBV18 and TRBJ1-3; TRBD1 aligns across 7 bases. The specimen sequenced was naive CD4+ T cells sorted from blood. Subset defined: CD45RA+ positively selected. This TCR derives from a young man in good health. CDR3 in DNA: TGTGCCAGCTCACCACTGACAGGGTCTGGAAACACCATATATTTT. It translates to CASSPLTGSGNTIYF.